This TCR beta chain was captured in a study of T cell clonality in common variable immunodeficiency. CVID meant reduced serum IgG, IgA and/or IgM plus specific antibody deficiency. Patients and controls were mostly of Caucasian heritage. CVID subjects had received replacement immunoglobulin for at least one year. Findings and caveats of the study: Fewer deletions and N-nucleotide insertions were reportedly seen in common variable immunodeficiency TCR beta sequences.

This clone was seen only a few times. Its antigen remains unidentified. The read terminates 3 residues before the CDR3 end, so the remaining end is supplied by the germline J gene. This specimen includes other DNA sequences encoding the same CDR3. Here immunoSEQ multiplex PCR was the method, and the copy in TCRdb shows in-frame clones only, minus some. The record shows fewer than 35,000 clones for this sample, with no singletons present. Per the germline V gene, CDR1 is KGHSH and CDR2 is LQKENI. The CDR3 covers 12 residues. The germline V and J ends were trimmed by 4 bases and 9 bases, with 10 bases remaining between them.

What was sequenced was peripheral blood mononuclear cells. The sequence was collected from a human donor with common variable immunodeficiency. The rearrangement joins TRBV18 to TRBJ2-1; D is ambiguous. This chain's CDR3 is CASSLNSVEQFF. The sequenced CDR3 bases are TGTGCCAGCTCACTCAACTCTGTTGAG.